This T cell receptor (beta chain) was obtained from a study of CXCR3-negative and CXCR3-positive naive CD8 T cells. For the study at large: Overall TRB read output was some 140 million, and each library contained about 1.5 +/- 0.3 million reads. Study conclusions and caveats: Greater hydrophobicity was found in TRB CDR3s of CXCR3-positive naive cells than of CXCR3-negative naive cells.

About this clonotype itself: Antigen: not known.

The authors prepared UMI-labeled TRB cDNA libraries by 5' RACE. Reprocessing the 5' RACE reads, TCRdb reports a single entry for every CDR3 protein and omits DNA. The sample table includes roughly 59,000 distinct CDR3 sequences. There are 12 residues in the CDR3. CDR1 and CDR2 (germline): SGHVS, FNYEAQ. The clonotype comes from a human donor in good health. Some clones in this sample may be carry-over from other donors' samples. The sample was naive CXCR3+ CD8+ T cells from blood. Subset: CD45RO-CCR7+CD27+CD95- naive CD8+ T cells expressing CXCR3 (TNR3+). This chain uses TRBV7-6 with TRBJ1-4; TCRdb's D gene call, TRBD1, goes unchecked for lack of DNA. The CDR3 sequence is CASSPLAEKLFF.